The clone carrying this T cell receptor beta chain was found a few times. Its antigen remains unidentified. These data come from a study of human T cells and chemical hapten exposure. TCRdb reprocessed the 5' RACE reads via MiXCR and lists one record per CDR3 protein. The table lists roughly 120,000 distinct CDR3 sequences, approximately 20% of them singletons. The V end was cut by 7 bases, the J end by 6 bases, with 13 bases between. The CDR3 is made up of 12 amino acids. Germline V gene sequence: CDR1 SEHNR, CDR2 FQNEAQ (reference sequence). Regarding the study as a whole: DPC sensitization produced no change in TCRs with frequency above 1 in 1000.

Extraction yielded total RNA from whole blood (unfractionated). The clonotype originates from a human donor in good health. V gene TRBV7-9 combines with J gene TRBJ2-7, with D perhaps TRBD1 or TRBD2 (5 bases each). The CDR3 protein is CASTPPGPEQYF. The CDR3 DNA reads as TGTGCCAGCACCCCCCCGGGGCCCGAGCAGTACTTC.